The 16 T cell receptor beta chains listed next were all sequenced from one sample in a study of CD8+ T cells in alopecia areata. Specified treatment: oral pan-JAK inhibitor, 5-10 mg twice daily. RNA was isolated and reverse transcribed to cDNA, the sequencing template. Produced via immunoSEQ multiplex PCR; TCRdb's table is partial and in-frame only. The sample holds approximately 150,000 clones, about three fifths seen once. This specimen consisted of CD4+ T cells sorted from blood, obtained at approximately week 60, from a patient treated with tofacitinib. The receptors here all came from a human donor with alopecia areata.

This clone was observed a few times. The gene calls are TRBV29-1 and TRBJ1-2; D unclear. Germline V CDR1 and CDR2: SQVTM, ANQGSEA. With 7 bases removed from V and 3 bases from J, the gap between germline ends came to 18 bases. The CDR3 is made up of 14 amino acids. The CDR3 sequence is CSANPADRDYGYTF. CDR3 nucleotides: TGCAGCGCCAATCCCGCAGACCGGGACTATGGCTACACCTTC. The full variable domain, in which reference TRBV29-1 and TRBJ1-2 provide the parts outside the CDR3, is SAVISQKPSRDICQRGTSLTIQCQVDSQVTMMFWYRQQPGQSLTLIATANQGSEATYESGFVIDKFPISRPNLTFSTLTVSNMSPEDSSIYLCSANPADRDYGYTFGSGTRLTVV.

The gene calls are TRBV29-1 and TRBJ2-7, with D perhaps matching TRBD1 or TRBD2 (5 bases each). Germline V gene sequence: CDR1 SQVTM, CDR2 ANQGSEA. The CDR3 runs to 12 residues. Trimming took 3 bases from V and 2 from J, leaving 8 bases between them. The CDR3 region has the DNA TGCAGCGTTGAGGGACGCGCCTACGAGCAGTACTTC. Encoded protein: CSVEGRAYEQYF.

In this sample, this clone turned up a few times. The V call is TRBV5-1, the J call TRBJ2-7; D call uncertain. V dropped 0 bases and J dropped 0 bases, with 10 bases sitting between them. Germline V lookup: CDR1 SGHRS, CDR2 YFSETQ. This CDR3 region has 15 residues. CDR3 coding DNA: TGCGCCAGCAGCTTGGGTCCAACCAGCTCCTACGAGCAGTACTTC. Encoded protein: CASSLGPTSSYEQYF.

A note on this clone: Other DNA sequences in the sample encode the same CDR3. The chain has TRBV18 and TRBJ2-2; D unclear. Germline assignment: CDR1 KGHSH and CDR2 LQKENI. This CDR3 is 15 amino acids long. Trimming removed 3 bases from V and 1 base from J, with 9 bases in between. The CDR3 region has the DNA TGTGCCAGCTCACCCCCCCGTGGGAACACCGGGGAGCTGTTTTTT. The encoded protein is CASSPPRGNTGELFF.

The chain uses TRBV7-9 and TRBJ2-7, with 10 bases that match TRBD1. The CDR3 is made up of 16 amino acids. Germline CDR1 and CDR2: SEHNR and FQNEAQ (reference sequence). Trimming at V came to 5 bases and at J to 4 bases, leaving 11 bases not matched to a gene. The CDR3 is CASSQDDRGRGYEQYF. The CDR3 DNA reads TGTGCCAGCAGCCAAGATGACAGGGGGCGAGGTTACGAGCAGTACTTC.

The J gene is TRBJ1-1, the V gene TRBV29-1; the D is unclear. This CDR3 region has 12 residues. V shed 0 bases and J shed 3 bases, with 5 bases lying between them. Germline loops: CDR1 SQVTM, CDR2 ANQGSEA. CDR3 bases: TGCAGCGTTGAAGAGGGGTACACTGAAGCTTTCTTT. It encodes CSVEEGYTEAFF.

CDR3 in DNA: TGTGCCAGCAGTGTACAGGGGGCCTACAATGAGCAGTTCTTC. Translation gives CASSVQGAYNEQFF. V usage is TRBV9 and J usage is TRBJ2-1; 8 positions agree with TRBD1. Losses at the gene ends were 5 bases for V and 2 bases for J; bases not matched to a gene: 3. Germline V gene sequence: CDR1 SGDLS, CDR2 YYNGEE. CDR3 length equals 14 residues.

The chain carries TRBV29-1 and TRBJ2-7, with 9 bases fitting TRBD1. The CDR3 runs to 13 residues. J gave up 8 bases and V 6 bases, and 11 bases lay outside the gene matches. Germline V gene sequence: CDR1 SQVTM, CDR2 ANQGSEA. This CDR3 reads CSVTLGTGLQQYF. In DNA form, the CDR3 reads TGCAGCGTGACCCTGGGGACAGGGCTGCAGCAGTACTTC.

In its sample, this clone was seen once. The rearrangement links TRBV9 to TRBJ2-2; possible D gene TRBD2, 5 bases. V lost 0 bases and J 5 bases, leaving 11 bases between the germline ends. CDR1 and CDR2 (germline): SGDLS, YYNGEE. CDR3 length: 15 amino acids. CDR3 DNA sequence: TGTGCCAGCAGCGTAGATAGGGCGGGTACCGGGGAGCTGTTTTTT. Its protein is CASSVDRAGTGELFF.

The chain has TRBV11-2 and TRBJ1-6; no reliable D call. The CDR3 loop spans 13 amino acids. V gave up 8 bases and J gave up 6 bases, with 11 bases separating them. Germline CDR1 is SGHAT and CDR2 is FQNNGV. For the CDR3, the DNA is TGTGCCAGCCCCTCCCAAATTAATTCACCCCTCCACTTT. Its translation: CASPSQINSPLHF.

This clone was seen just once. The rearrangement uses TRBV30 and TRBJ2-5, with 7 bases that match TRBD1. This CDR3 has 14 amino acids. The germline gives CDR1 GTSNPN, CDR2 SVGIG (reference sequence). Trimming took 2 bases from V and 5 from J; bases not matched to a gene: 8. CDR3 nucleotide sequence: TGTGCCTGGAGTAGACAGGGCAGCCAGGAGACCCAGTACTTC. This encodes CAWSRQGSQETQYF. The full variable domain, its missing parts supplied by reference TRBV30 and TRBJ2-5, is SQTIHQWPATLVQPVGSPLSLECTVEGTSNPNLYWYRQAAGRGLQLLFYSVGIGQISSEVPQNLSASRPQDRQFILSSKKLLLSDSGFYLCAWSRQGSQETQYFGPGTRLLVL.

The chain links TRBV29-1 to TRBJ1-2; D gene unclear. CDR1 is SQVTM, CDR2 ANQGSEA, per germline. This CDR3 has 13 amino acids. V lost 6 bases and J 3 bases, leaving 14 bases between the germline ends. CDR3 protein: CSVQLRSHYGYTF. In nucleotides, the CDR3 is TGCAGCGTCCAGCTGCGGTCTCACTATGGCTACACCTTC.

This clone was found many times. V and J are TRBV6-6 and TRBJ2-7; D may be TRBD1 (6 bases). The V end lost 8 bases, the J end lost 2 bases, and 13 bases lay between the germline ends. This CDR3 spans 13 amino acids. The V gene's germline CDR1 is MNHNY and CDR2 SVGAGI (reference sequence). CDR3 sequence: CASFGQPAYEQYF. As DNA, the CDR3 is TGTGCCAGCTTTGGACAGCCAGCCTACGAGCAGTACTTC.

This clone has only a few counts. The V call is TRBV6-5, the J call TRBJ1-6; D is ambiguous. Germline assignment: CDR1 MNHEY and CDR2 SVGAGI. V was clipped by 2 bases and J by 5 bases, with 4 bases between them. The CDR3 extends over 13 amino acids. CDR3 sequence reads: CASSYANNSPLHF. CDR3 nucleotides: TGTGCCAGCAGTTACGCGAATAATTCACCCCTCCACTTT.

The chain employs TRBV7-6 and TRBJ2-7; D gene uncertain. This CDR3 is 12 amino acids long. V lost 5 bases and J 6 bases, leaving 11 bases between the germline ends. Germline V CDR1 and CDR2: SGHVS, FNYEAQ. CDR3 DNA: TGTGCCAGCAGCCCAGCGAGCCGCGAGCAGTACTTC. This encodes CASSPASREQYF.

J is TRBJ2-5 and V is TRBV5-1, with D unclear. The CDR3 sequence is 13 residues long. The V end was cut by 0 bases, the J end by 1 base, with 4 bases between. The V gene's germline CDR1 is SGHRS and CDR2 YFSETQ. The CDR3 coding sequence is TGCGCCAGCAGCTTGGCAAGCCAAGAGACCCAGTACTTC. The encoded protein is CASSLASQETQYF.